This T cell receptor beta chain was observed in a study of CD8+ T cells in alopecia areata. The treatment denotes: oral pan-JAK inhibitor, 5-10 mg twice daily. This clone was seen more than once but under ten times. The length of the CDR3 is 14 residues. The V and J ends lost 3 bases and 5 bases, in that order; junction bases with no gene match: 7. The germline CDR1 and CDR2 sequences are GTSNPN and SVGIG (reference sequence). As the sequencing template, cDNA was produced by extracting RNA and reverse transcribing it. This table comes from immunoSEQ multiplex PCR, and its TCRdb copy is limited to in-frame clones, with some not included. The sample lists approximately 110,000 clones, 56% occurring once.

This clonotype was sampled from a human donor with alopecia areata. The chain has TRBV30 and TRBJ1-5; 7 bases agree with TRBD1. The starting material was CD4+ T cells sorted from blood, obtained at week 24, from a patient treated with tofacitinib. The CDR3 nucleotides are TGTGCCTGGAGGGGAGACAGGGAGGATCAGCCCCAGCATTTT. This sequence encodes CAWRGDREDQPQHF.